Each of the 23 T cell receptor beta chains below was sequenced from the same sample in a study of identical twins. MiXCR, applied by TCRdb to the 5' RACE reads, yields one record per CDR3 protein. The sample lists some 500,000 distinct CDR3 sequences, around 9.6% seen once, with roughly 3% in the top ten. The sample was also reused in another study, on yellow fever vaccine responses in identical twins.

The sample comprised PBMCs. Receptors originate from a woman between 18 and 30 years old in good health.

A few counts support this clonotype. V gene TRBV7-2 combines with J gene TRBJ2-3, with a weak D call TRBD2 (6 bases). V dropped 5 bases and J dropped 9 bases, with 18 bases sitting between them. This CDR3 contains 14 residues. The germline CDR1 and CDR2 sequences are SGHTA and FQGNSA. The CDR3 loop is CASSLGGDPGTQYF. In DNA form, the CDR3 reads TGTGCCAGCAGCCTAGGAGGGGACCCCGGGACGCAGTATTTT.

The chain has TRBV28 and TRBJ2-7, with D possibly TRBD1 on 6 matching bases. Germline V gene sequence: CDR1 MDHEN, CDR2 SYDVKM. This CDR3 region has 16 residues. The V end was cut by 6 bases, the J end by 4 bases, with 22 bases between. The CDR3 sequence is CASSAIEDSPIYEQYF. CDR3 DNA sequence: TGTGCCAGCAGCGCCATCGAGGACAGCCCGATTTACGAGCAGTACTTC.

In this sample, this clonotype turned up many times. The CDR3 reads CASSFGQGPPYEQYF. CDR3 coding DNA: TGTGCCAGCAGTTTCGGACAGGGGCCACCCTACGAGCAGTACTTC. The chain recombines TRBV28 with TRBJ2-7, with 9 bases matching TRBD1. V was clipped by 3 bases and J by 2 bases; unmatched bases: 5. Germline V gene lookup returns CDR1 MDHEN and CDR2 SYDVKM. The CDR3 extends over 15 amino acids.

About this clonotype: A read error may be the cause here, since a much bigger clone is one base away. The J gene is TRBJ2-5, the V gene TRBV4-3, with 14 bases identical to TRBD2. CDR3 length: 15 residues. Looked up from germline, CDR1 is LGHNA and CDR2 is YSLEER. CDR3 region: CASSSGLAGGETQNF. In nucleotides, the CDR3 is TGCGCCAGCAGCTCAGGACTAGCGGGAGGAGAGACCCAGAACTTC.

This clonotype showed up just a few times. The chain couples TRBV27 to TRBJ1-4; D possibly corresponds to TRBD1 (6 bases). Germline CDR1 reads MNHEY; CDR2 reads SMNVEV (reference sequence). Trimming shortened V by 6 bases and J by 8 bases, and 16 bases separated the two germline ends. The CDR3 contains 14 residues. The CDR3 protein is CASRPGAVGEKLFF. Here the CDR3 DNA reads TGTGCCAGCAGGCCGGGGGCTGTGGGCGAAAAACTGTTTTTT. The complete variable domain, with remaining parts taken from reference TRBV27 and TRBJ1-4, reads EAQVTQNPRYLITVTGKKLTVTCSQNMNHEYMSWYRQDPGLGLRQIYYSMNVEVTDKGDVPEGYKVSRKEKRNFPLILESPSPNQTSLYFCASRPGAVGEKLFFGSGTQLSVL.

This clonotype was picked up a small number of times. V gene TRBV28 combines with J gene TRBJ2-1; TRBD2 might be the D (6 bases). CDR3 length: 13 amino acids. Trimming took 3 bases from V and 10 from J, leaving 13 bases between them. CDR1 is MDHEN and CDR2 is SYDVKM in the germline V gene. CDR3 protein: CASSFPAGGEQFF. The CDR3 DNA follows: TGTGCCAGCAGTTTCCCGGCTGGGGGGGAGCAGTTCTTC.

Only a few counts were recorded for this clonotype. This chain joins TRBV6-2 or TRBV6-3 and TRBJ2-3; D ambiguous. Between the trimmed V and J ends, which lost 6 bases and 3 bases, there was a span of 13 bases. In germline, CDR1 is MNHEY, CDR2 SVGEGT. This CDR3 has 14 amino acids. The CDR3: CASSFTRLTDTQYF. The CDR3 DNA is TGTGCCAGCAGCTTCACCCGTTTGACAGATACGCAGTATTTT.

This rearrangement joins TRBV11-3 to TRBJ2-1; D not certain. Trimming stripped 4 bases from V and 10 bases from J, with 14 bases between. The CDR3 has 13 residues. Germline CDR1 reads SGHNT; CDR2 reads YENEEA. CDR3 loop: CASSSRSATEQFF. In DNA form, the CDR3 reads TGTGCCAGCAGCTCCCGGTCGGCGACAGAGCAGTTCTTC.

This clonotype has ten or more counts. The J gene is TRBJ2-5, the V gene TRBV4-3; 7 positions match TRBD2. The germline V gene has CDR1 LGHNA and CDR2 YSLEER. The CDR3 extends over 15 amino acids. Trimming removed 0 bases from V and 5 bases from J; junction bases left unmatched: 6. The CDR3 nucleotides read TGCGCCAGCAGCCAAGAATCGGGCGGGAGTGAGACCCAGTACTTC. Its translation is CASSQESGGSETQYF.

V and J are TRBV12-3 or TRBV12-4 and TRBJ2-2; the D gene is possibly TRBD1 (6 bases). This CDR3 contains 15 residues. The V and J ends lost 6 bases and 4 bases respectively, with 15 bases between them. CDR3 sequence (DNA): TGTGCCAGCAGCCCGGAGGACAGAATCACCGGGGAGCTGTTTTTT. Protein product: CASSPEDRITGELFF.

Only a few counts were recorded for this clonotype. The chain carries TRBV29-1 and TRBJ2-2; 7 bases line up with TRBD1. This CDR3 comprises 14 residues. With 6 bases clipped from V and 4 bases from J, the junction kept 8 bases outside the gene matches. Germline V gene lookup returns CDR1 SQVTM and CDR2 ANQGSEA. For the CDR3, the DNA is TGCAGCGTCCTGGAAGGGGGCGCCACCGGGGAGCTGTTTTTT. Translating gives CSVLEGGATGELFF.

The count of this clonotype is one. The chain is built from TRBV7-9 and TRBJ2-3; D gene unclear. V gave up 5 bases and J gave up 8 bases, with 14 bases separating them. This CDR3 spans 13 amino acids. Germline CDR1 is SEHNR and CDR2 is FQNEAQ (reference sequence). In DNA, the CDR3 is TGTGCCAGCAGCCCCGGGCCGGGTGGTACGCAGTATTTT. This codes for CASSPGPGGTQYF.

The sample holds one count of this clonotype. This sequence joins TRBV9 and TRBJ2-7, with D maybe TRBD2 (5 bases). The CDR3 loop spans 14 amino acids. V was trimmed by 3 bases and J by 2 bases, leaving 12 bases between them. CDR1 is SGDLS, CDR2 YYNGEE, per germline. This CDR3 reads CASSARAGAYEQYF. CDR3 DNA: TGTGCCAGCAGCGCGAGGGCAGGAGCCTACGAGCAGTACTTC.

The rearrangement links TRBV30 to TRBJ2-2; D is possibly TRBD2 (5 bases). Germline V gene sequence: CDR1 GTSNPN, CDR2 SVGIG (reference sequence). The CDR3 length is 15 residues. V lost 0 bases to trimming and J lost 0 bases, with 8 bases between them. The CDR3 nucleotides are TGTGCCTGGAGTGTACTAGAGACGAACACCGGGGAGCTGTTTTTT. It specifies CAWSVLETNTGELFF.

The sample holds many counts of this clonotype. CDR3 protein: CASSLWRGLGGETQYF. Written as DNA, the CDR3 is TGTGCCAGCAGTTTATGGCGGGGACTAGGAGGAGAGACCCAGTACTTC. The gene calls are TRBV27 and TRBJ2-5; 8 bases are shared with TRBD2. The V gene's germline CDR1 is MNHEY and CDR2 SMNVEV (reference sequence). With 1 base clipped from V and 4 bases from J, the junction kept 8 bases outside the gene matches. This CDR3 contains 16 residues.

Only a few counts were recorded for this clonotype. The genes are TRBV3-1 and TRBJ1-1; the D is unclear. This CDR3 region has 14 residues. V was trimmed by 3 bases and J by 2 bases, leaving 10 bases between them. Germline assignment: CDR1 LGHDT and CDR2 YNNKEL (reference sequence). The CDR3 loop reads CASSQYGGNTEAFF. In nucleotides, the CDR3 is TGTGCCAGCAGCCAGTACGGCGGAAACACTGAAGCTTTCTTT. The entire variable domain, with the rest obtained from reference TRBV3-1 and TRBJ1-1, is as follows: DTAVSQTPKYLVTQMGNDKSIKCEQNLGHDTMYWYKQDSKKFLKIMFSYNNKELIINETVPNRFSPKSPDKAHLNLHINSLELGDSAVYFCASSQYGGNTEAFFGQGTRLTVV.

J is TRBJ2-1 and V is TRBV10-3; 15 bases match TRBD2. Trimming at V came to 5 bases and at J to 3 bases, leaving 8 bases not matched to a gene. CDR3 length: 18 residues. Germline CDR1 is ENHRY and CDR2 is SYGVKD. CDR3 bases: TGTGCCATCAGTTTTACCGGGACTAGCGGGGGGAACTACAATGAGCAGTTCTTC. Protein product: CAISFTGTSGGNYNEQFF.

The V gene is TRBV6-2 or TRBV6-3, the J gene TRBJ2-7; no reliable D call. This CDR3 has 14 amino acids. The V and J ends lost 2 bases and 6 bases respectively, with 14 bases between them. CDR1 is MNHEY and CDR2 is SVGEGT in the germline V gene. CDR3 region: CASSYTTVIGEQYF. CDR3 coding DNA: TGTGCCAGCAGTTACACAACAGTGATTGGCGAGCAGTACTTC.

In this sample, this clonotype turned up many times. The DNA for the CDR3 is TGTGCCAGCTTGAGTATAGTCACTGAAGCTTTCTTT. Protein: CASLSIVTEAFF. V is TRBV6-2 or TRBV6-3 and J is TRBJ1-1, with D uncertain. The germline V and J ends were trimmed by 8 bases and 4 bases, with 11 bases remaining between them. The CDR3 contains 12 residues. Germline V CDR1 and CDR2: MNHEY, SVGEGT.

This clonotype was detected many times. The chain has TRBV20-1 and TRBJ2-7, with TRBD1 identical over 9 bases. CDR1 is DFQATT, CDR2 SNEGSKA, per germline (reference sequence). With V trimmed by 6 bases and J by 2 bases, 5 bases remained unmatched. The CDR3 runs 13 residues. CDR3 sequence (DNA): TGCAGTGCCCCGAACAGGGGGCCCTACGAGCAGTACTTC. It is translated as CSAPNRGPYEQYF.

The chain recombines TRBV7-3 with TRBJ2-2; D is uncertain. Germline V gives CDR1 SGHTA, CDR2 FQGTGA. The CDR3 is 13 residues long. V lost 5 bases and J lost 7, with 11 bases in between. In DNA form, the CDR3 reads TGTGCCAGCAGCCCCGCTATTGGCGGGGAGCTGTTTTTT. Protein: CASSPAIGGELFF.

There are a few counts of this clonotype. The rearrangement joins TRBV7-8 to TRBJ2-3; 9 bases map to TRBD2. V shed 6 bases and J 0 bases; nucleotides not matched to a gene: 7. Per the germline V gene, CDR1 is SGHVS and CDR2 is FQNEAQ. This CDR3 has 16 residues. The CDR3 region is CASRDRLAASTDTQYF. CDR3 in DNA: TGTGCCAGCAGAGATCGACTAGCGGCTAGCACAGATACGCAGTATTTT.

For the CDR3, the DNA is TGTGCCAGCAGCTTAGTCGAGTCTGTAGGACGACTCTTTCCCAATGAGCAGTTCTTC. Protein product: CASSLVESVGRLFPNEQFF. J is TRBJ2-1 and V is TRBV11-2; D gene uncertain. V lost 1 base and J 6 bases, leaving 25 bases between the germline ends. Germline CDR1 is SGHAT and CDR2 is FQNNGV. This CDR3 has 19 amino acids.